What follows is one T cell receptor beta chain and its context. The table came from immunoSEQ multiplex PCR; TCRdb's copy has only in-frame clones and leaves some out. The sample holds a few hundred thousand clones, around 90% seen once. This specimen comes from a study of blood T cell repertoires in COVID-19. CDR1 is MNHEY and CDR2 is SMNVEV in the germline V gene (reference sequence). V gave up 4 bases and J gave up 4 bases; unmatched junction bases: 9. The CDR3 covers 15 residues. Specimen: peripheral blood. This chain joins TRBV27 and TRBJ2-5; 7 bases agree with TRBD2. The source of this sequence is a woman in her sixties with COVID-19, enrolled during active disease. DNA for the CDR3: TGTGCCAGCAGTTCCCGGTGGGGCGGGGGAGAGACCCAGTACTTC. The encoded protein is CASSSRWGGGETQYF.